This section outlines one TCR beta chain sequence together with its context. The V gene end was trimmed by 1 base and the J gene end by 7 bases; junction bases not matched to a gene: 9. Per germline, CDR1 SGDLS and CDR2 YYNGEE. CDR3 length: 16 residues. The data were taken from a study of blood T cell repertoires in COVID-19. Study-level information: Acute and convalescent COVID-19 specimens originated in the United States, Italy and Spain. From T cells, B-cell-depleted T cells, or PBMCs came the material, which was cDNA or gDNA.

Generated by immunoSEQ multiplex PCR, the TCRdb table keeps only in-frame clones and is missing some. The sample gives about 180,000 clones, around 79% of which show up once; approximately 7.7% is in the top ten. Sample: peripheral blood. The V call is TRBV9, the J call TRBJ2-1; 9 bases are a match to TRBD1. The sequence was collected from a woman aged 60-75 years with COVID-19, enrolled during active disease. The CDR3 loop reads CASSVTYRGQWNEQFF. The CDR3 nucleotides are TGTGCCAGCAGCGTAACCTACAGGGGGCAATGGAATGAGCAGTTCTTC. Variable domain in full (rest from reference TRBV9 and TRBJ2-1): DSGVTQTPKHLITATGQRVTLRCSPRSGDLSVYWYQQSLDQGLQFLIQYYNGEERAKGNILERFSAQQFPDLHSELNLSSLELGDSALYFCASSVTYRGQWNEQFFGPGTRLTVL.